The 26 T cell receptor beta chains given below trace back to one sample, sequenced in a study of blood T cell repertoires in COVID-19. Some clones are missing from TCRdb's copy, which holds only in-frame ones; the method was immunoSEQ multiplex PCR. Here the sample spans 200,000 or so clones, roughly 90% being singletons. The sample comprised PBMCs or T cells enriched from blood (not recorded which). The source of these receptors is a woman between 25 and 40 years old who had recovered from COVID-19.

The CDR3 loop is CASSLPNRVWAFF. CDR3 sequence (DNA): TGTGCCAGCAGCCTCCCCAACAGGGTATGGGCTTTCTTT. This sequence joins TRBV11-2 and TRBJ1-1; D possibly corresponds to TRBD1 (6 bases). Trimming took off 5 bases at V and 11 bases at J, with 18 bases between the two ends. This CDR3 is built from 13 residues. CDR1 and CDR2 from the germline V gene are SGHAT and FQNNGV.

The chain is built from TRBV4-1 and TRBJ2-2; 12 bases map to TRBD2. The CDR3 length is 16 residues. The V and J ends lost 3 bases and 6 bases, in that order; junction bases with no gene match: 5. The germline V gene encodes CDR1 MGHRA and CDR2 YSYEKL. The CDR3 DNA is TGCGCCAGCAGCCACCCGACTAGCGGGGGTCCCGGGGAGCTGTTTTTT. Its translation is CASSHPTSGGPGELFF.

This chain links TRBV11-2 with TRBJ2-5; 8 bases are a match to TRBD2. Trimming removed 6 bases from V and 2 bases from J; junction bases left unmatched: 5. Germline V gene data show CDR1 as SGHAT and CDR2 as FQNNGV. The CDR3 is 14 amino acids. The CDR3 reads CASRYSGVQETQYF. The CDR3 DNA is TGTGCCAGCAGGTATAGCGGGGTTCAAGAGACCCAGTACTTC. The whole variable domain, remainder taken from reference TRBV11-2 and TRBJ2-5, is EAGVAQSPRYKIIEKRQSVAFWCNPISGHATLYWYQQILGQGPKLLIQFQNNGVVDDSQLPKDRFSAERLKGVDSTLKIQPAKLEDSAVYLCASRYSGVQETQYFGPGTRLLVL.

This chain links TRBV4-2 with TRBJ1-3; tentative D call: TRBD1 (5 bases). The V gene lost 2 bases and the J gene lost 4 bases, with 9 bases spanning the gap. CDR1 is LGHNA, CDR2 YNFKEQ, per germline. CDR3 length equals 14 residues. The CDR3 DNA reads TGTGCCAGCAGCCAATCAGGGTCCGGAAACACCATATATTTT. It yields the protein CASSQSGSGNTIYF.

The chain is built from TRBV28 and TRBJ2-3; 7 bases are a match to TRBD2. This CDR3 has 14 amino acids. The V gene end was trimmed by 6 bases and the J gene end by 1 base; junction bases not matched to a gene: 4. The germline V gene encodes CDR1 MDHEN and CDR2 SYDVKM. CDR3 in DNA: TGTGCCAGCAGGGGAGGGCCGGGCACAGATACGCAGTATTTT. The encoded protein is CASRGGPGTDTQYF.

This clone was recorded once. The CDR3 spells CASSLDHRGEGTDTQYF. Here the CDR3 DNA reads TGTGCCAGCAGCTTAGACCACAGGGGCGAGGGCACAGATACGCAGTATTTT. The V gene is TRBV11-2, the J gene TRBJ2-3; 7 bases are a match to TRBD1. This CDR3 spans 17 amino acids. Trimming removed 0 bases from V and 1 base from J; junction bases left unmatched: 7. Germline V lookup: CDR1 SGHAT, CDR2 FQNNGV.

CDR3 nucleotides: TGTGCCAGCAGCACTGACAGCTCTGGAAACACCATATATTTT. This codes for CASSTDSSGNTIYF. The chain uses TRBV5-5 and TRBJ1-3; a weak D match, TRBD1 (5 bases). The CDR3 is 14 amino acids. Between the trimmed V and J ends, which lost 4 bases and 0 bases, there was a span of 8 bases. Germline V gene lookup returns CDR1 SGHKS and CDR2 YYEKEE (reference sequence).

This clone was seen just once. The V and J genes are TRBV10-3 and TRBJ1-4; weak D call: TRBD1 (5 bases). The CDR3 totals 13 residues. CDR1 and CDR2 from the germline V gene are ENHRY and SYGVKD. Trimming removed 7 bases from V and 5 bases from J, with 11 bases in between. The CDR3, as DNA: TGTGCCATCACCCCAGGACAAAATGAAAAACTGTTTTTT. This codes for CAITPGQNEKLFF.

The chain links TRBV27 to TRBJ2-7, with TRBD1 matching 9 bases. V shed 6 bases and J 4 bases; nucleotides not matched to a gene: 10. This CDR3 contains 15 residues. Germline V gene data show CDR1 as MNHEY and CDR2 as SMNVEV (reference sequence). DNA for the CDR3: TGTGCCAGCAGGCTCGGGACAGGGATGTTGTACGAGCAGTACTTC. Encoded protein: CASRLGTGMLYEQYF.

V and J are TRBV7-8 and TRBJ1-1; D may be TRBD1 (6 bases). Trimming pared 1 base from V and 0 bases from J, leaving 12 bases between. The CDR3 runs to 16 residues. Looked up from germline, CDR1 is SGHVS and CDR2 is FQNEAQ. The CDR3 coding sequence is TGTGCCAGCAGCTTAGTCAGGGGTGACATGAACACTGAAGCTTTCTTT. Amino acid sequence: CASSLVRGDMNTEAFF.

Written as DNA, the CDR3 is TGTGCCAGCAGCATCCGACAGGGCCCCATTAACACTGAAGCTTTCTTT. Translated, it gives CASSIRQGPINTEAFF. The J gene is TRBJ1-1, the V gene TRBV5-6; 7 positions match TRBD1. With V trimmed by 4 bases and J by 2 bases, 11 bases remained unmatched. Germline values: CDR1 SGHDT, CDR2 YYEEEE. The CDR3 sequence is 16 residues long.

V is TRBV4-1 and J is TRBJ1-4, with 7 bases identical to TRBD1. J was trimmed by 8 bases and V by 4 bases; bases with no gene match: 10. The length of the CDR3 is 15 residues. CDR1 and CDR2 from the germline V gene are MGHRA and YSYEKL. The CDR3 region has the DNA TGCGCCAGCAGCCGGATGACAGGGCCTTTAGAAAAACTGTTTTTT. Amino acid sequence: CASSRMTGPLEKLFF.

The chain recombines TRBV11-1 with TRBJ1-2; D call uncertain. V was clipped by 2 bases and J by 2 bases, with 6 bases between them. The CDR3 contains 13 residues. CDR1 and CDR2 from the germline V gene are SGHAT and FQDESV (reference sequence). CDR3 nucleotides: TGTGCCAGCAGCTTAATAGCCAACTATGGCTACACCTTC. Amino acids: CASSLIANYGYTF.

The V and J genes are TRBV19 and TRBJ1-5, with TRBD1 as a possible D gene (6 bases). This CDR3 region has 14 residues. CDR1 is LNHDA and CDR2 is SQIVND in the germline V gene (reference sequence). V shed 9 bases and J shed 4 bases, with 16 bases lying between them. In nucleotides, the CDR3 is TGTGCCAGCGCGGGGGGGCTACTTAATCAGCCCCAGCATTTT. Residues: CASAGGLLNQPQHF.

The chain uses TRBV9 and TRBJ2-7; D unclear. V was trimmed by 0 bases and J by 4 bases, leaving 14 bases between them. Looked up from germline, CDR1 is SGDLS and CDR2 is YYNGEE. The CDR3 consists of 15 residues. In DNA form, the CDR3 reads TGTGCCAGCAGCGTAGGAGCCGGCGGCGAATACGAGCAGTACTTC. Translating it yields CASSVGAGGEYEQYF.

The rearrangement links TRBV9 to TRBJ1-2; D possibly corresponds to TRBD1 (5 bases). Germline values: CDR1 SGDLS, CDR2 YYNGEE. The length of the CDR3 is 16 residues. V was pared by 0 bases and J by 4 bases, with 16 bases between. CDR3 protein: CASSVATVGLPYGYTF. The CDR3 DNA reads as TGTGCCAGCAGCGTAGCTACTGTGGGACTGCCCTATGGCTACACCTTC.

The gene calls are TRBV6-4 and TRBJ2-3; 9 bases are shared with TRBD2. Germline V gene lookup returns CDR1 MRHNA and CDR2 SNTAGT. Trimming at V came to 0 bases and at J to 2 bases, leaving 6 bases not matched to a gene. The CDR3 runs to 17 residues. The CDR3 loop reads CASSDSRRLAVTDTQYF. CDR3 bases: TGTGCCAGCAGTGACTCGAGGAGACTAGCGGTCACAGATACGCAGTATTTT.

V is TRBV12-3 or TRBV12-4 and J is TRBJ1-1; D remains unclear. The CDR3 extends over 10 amino acids. The V end was cut by 8 bases, the J end by 5 bases, with 6 bases between. CDR3 region: CASSGTEAFF. DNA of the CDR3: TGTGCCAGCTCCGGGACTGAAGCTTTCTTT.

This chain links TRBV7-2 with TRBJ1-1; no definite D call. The CDR3 contains 12 residues. Germline CDR1 and CDR2: SGHTA and FQGNSA. Trimming pared 6 bases from V and 3 bases from J, leaving 8 bases between. In nucleotides, the CDR3 is TGTGCCAGCAGGGAGGACTACACTGAAGCTTTCTTT. Amino acid sequence: CASREDYTEAFF.

This chain links TRBV7-9 with TRBJ1-2, with D unclear. The V end lost 2 bases, the J end lost 4 bases, and 17 bases lay between the germline ends. Per the germline V gene, CDR1 is SEHNR and CDR2 is FQNEAQ (reference sequence). This CDR3 is built from 16 residues. Written as DNA, the CDR3 is TGTGCCAGCAGCTTATCCCTTGGCCAGGAAGGCTATGGCTACACCTTC. Translating gives CASSLSLGQEGYGYTF.

The chain employs TRBV7-3 and TRBJ2-5, with 8 bases aligning to TRBD2. This CDR3 comprises 13 residues. The ends lost 4 bases at V and 3 bases at J; junction bases unmatched: 1. Germline CDR1 and CDR2: SGHTA and FQGTGA. The CDR3 DNA follows: TGTGCCAGCAGCTCCGGGGGGGAAGAGACCCAGTACTTC. Its translation: CASSSGGEETQYF.

This rearrangement joins TRBV19 to TRBJ1-2; TRBD1 aligns across 9 bases. The CDR3 is 14 amino acids. V lost 3 bases and J lost 5; bases outside the gene matches: 4. The germline gives CDR1 LNHDA, CDR2 SQIVND (reference sequence). CDR3 sequence (DNA): TGTGCCAGTAGTATGGGACAGGGATGGTATGGCTACACCTTC. Amino acids: CASSMGQGWYGYTF.

The rearrangement uses TRBV11-1 and TRBJ2-1; a weak D match, TRBD2 (7 bases). Germline V CDR1 and CDR2: SGHAT, FQDESV (reference sequence). V gave up 5 bases and J gave up 8 bases, with 19 bases separating them. CDR3 size: 15 residues. CDR3 in amino acids: CASSPGGPTSYEQFF. CDR3 nucleotides: TGTGCCAGCAGCCCGGGGGGCCCGACTAGTTATGAGCAGTTCTTC.

This sequence joins TRBV28 and TRBJ2-7; 10 bases map to TRBD2. This CDR3 region has 14 residues. V was clipped by 6 bases and J by 2 bases; unmatched bases: 4. Germline V CDR1 and CDR2: MDHEN, SYDVKM. The CDR3 DNA sequence: TGTGCCAGCAGCCTCAGCGGGGGGGCCTACGAGCAGTACTTC. It specifies CASSLSGGAYEQYF.

This chain links TRBV4-3 with TRBJ1-5, with 10 positions matching TRBD1. The CDR3 contains 17 residues. Per germline, CDR1 LGHNA and CDR2 YSLEER. V trimming: 0 bases; J trimming: 5 bases; junction bases outside the gene matches: 7. The CDR3 sequence is CASSQDHRTGGYQPQHF. CDR3 DNA: TGCGCCAGCAGCCAAGATCATAGGACAGGGGGTTATCAGCCCCAGCATTTT.

The CDR3 DNA sequence: TGCGCCAGCAGCCAAGGGACATTGTCTTCCTACGAGCAGTACTTC. This sequence encodes CASSQGTLSSYEQYF. The chain links TRBV4-3 to TRBJ2-7; a weak D match, TRBD1 (5 bases). CDR1 is LGHNA and CDR2 is YSLEER in the germline V gene. Trimming stripped 1 base from V and 1 base from J, with 11 bases between. The CDR3 runs to 15 residues.